Shown below are 17 T cell receptor beta chains from a single sample sequenced in a study of blood T cell repertoires in COVID-19 (dated by TCRdb to about 2020). The receptor library was made with the immunoSEQ multiplex PCR assay. Sourced from immuneACCESS, this table was stored by TCRdb with only in-frame sequences that have V and J called. A share of the clones is absent; for the studies checked, an unresolved V gene accounts for under half, and the remainder has no known explanation. This sample holds about 480,000 clones; 87% were observed only once. Jointly, the top ten make up approximately 2% of the sample. The sample was PBMCs or T cells enriched from blood (not recorded which). These receptors were taken from a woman between 18 and 29 years old with acute COVID-19.

The chain employs TRBV11-3 and TRBJ2-1, with 8 positions matching TRBD1. Germline V gene sequence: CDR1 SGHNT, CDR2 YENEEA. Trimming took 7 bases from V and 5 from J; bases not matched to a gene: 10. CDR3 length equals 15 residues. As DNA, the CDR3 is TGTGCCAGCACAAGACCGGGACAGGCTAACAATGAGCAGTTCTTC. Translation: CASTRPGQANNEQFF.

The CDR3 sequence is CASGAQHF. The CDR3 region has the DNA TGTGCTTCGGGAGCCCAGCATTTT. The chain uses TRBV28 and TRBJ1-5, with D hard to call. Germline assignment: CDR1 MDHEN and CDR2 SYDVKM. The CDR3 has 8 amino acids.

The genes are TRBV29-1 and TRBJ2-2; 7 bases are shared with TRBD2. Germline CDR1 and CDR2: SQVTM and ANQGSEA. Trimming cost V 3 bases and J 5 bases; bases outside gene matches: 9. This CDR3 is 15 amino acids long. CDR3 in DNA: TGCAGCGTTGACTCTGGCGGGAGCAATACCGGGGAGCTGTTTTTT. Its translation: CSVDSGGSNTGELFF.

The CDR3 DNA reads as TGTGCCAGCAGCTTACCAGGGGCATCCCATAGCGGGAGTTGCGAGCAGTACTTC. This sequence encodes CASSLPGASHSGSCEQYF. The chain combines TRBV7-6 with TRBJ2-7; 9 bases match TRBD2. This CDR3 region has 18 residues. V was clipped by 2 bases and J by 6 bases; unmatched bases: 17. Germline V CDR1 and CDR2: SGHVS, FNYEAQ.

The V and J genes are TRBV6-4 and TRBJ2-2, with a tentative D call TRBD2 (5 bases). With 5 bases removed from V and 4 bases from J, the gap between germline ends came to 11 bases. CDR1 MRHNA and CDR2 SNTAGT come from the germline V gene. This CDR3 contains 14 residues. DNA for the CDR3: TGTGCCAGCAGTTCGGGGATCGGCACCGGGGAGCTGTTTTTT. Translating gives CASSSGIGTGELFF.

This clone was picked up one time. The chain is built from TRBV5-1 and TRBJ1-1; 10 nucleotides agree with TRBD1. The V and J ends lost 4 bases and 5 bases, in that order; junction bases with no gene match: 2. This CDR3 comprises 13 residues. Per germline, CDR1 SGHRS and CDR2 YFSETQ. CDR3 nucleotides: TGCGCCAGCAGCGCGGGACAGGGGACTGAAGCTTTCTTT. It is translated as CASSAGQGTEAFF.

The gene calls are TRBV28 and TRBJ2-7, with D hard to call. Germline V lookup: CDR1 MDHEN, CDR2 SYDVKM. The CDR3 is made up of 15 amino acids. V gave up 3 bases and J gave up 4 bases, with 16 bases separating them. CDR3 DNA: TGTGCCAGCAGTTTGCAACCGTCGAGATCTTACGAGCAGTACTTC. This translates into CASSLQPSRSYEQYF.

The CDR3, as DNA: TGTGCCAGCAGCTTAGGCCTAGCGGGTTTCCAACAAGAGACCCAGTACTTC. This translates into CASSLGLAGFQQETQYF. The chain couples TRBV5-4 to TRBJ2-5; 8 nucleotides line up with TRBD2. CDR1 SGHNT and CDR2 YYREEE come from the germline V gene (reference sequence). This CDR3 region has 17 residues. The junction had 11 bases not matched to a gene; V was cut back by 2 bases and J by 2 bases.

The chain is built from TRBV7-9 and TRBJ2-7; maybe TRBD1 (6 bases). V lost 3 bases and J lost 2, with 8 bases in between. Germline lookup yields CDR1 SEHNR and CDR2 FQNEAQ (reference sequence). The CDR3 extends over 13 amino acids. The CDR3, as DNA: TGTGCCAGCAGCTTGGGGACAACCTACGAGCAGTACTTC. It is translated as CASSLGTTYEQYF.

This chain joins TRBV11-2 and TRBJ2-1; D may be TRBD2 (6 bases). This CDR3 is 12 amino acids long. V dropped 1 base and J dropped 12 bases, with 10 bases sitting between them. The germline V gene encodes CDR1 SGHAT and CDR2 FQNNGV. CDR3 in DNA: TGTGCCAGCAGCTTAGGAGGGGACTCGCAGTTCTTC. The encoded protein is CASSLGGDSQFF.

The chain is built from TRBV5-4 and TRBJ1-2; D may be TRBD1 (5 bases). CDR1 and CDR2 from the germline V gene are SGHNT and YYREEE (reference sequence). The CDR3 is made up of 13 amino acids. V lost 3 bases, J lost 0 bases, and 6 bases lay in between. The DNA of the CDR3 is TGTGCCAGCAGCTCCAGGGCTAACTATGGCTACACCTTC. It encodes CASSSRANYGYTF.

The chain carries TRBV5-1 and TRBJ1-2; 8 bases agree with TRBD1. The CDR3 runs 15 residues. The trim removed 3 bases at V and 8 bases at J, leaving 12 bases unmatched. Germline V CDR1 and CDR2: SGHRS, YFSETQ. CDR3 bases: TGCGCCAGCAGCTATGGGTCGACAGGGGCCGGCGGCTACACCTTC. The encoded protein is CASSYGSTGAGGYTF.

The chain carries TRBV5-1 and TRBJ2-2; D not certain. V was shortened by 4 bases and J by 0 bases, with 10 bases between the two germline ends. Looked up from germline, CDR1 is SGHRS and CDR2 is YFSETQ. The CDR3 is 15 amino acids. CDR3 DNA sequence: TGCGCCAGCAGCCCAGGCTTACCGAACACCGGGGAGCTGTTTTTT. It encodes CASSPGLPNTGELFF.

V gene TRBV25-1 combines with J gene TRBJ1-3; TRBD1 is a possible D gene (5 bases). The germline V gene has CDR1 MGHDK and CDR2 SYGVNS. V lost 4 bases and J lost 0, with 19 bases in between. The CDR3 loop spans 18 amino acids. The CDR3 nucleotides are TGTGCCAGCAGTGCCTACAAGCGGGACTCCGTCTCTGGAAACACCATATATTTT. Protein: CASSAYKRDSVSGNTIYF.

The chain is built from TRBV5-6 and TRBJ1-1; TRBD1 is a possible D gene (6 bases). Deletions cut 7 bases from V and 3 bases from J, with 13 bases between. CDR3 length: 13 amino acids. CDR1 is SGHDT, CDR2 YYEEEE, per germline. Here the CDR3 reads CASGPYRDTEAFF. The CDR3 DNA reads as TGTGCCAGCGGACCCTACAGGGACACTGAAGCTTTCTTT.

The table lists this clone with a few counts. V and J are TRBV10-2 and TRBJ1-2; D not certain. V lost 3 bases and J lost 8, with 10 bases in between. Germline V gene data show CDR1 as WSHSY and CDR2 as SAAADI. This CDR3 is 12 amino acids long. The CDR3 here is CASSEGLFGYTF. The CDR3 DNA is TGCGCCAGCAGTGAAGGACTATTCGGCTACACCTTC.

CDR3 coding DNA: TGTGCCAGCAGCTTAGTGTCGCCGAGCTCTGGAAACACCATATATTTT. This codes for CASSLVSPSSGNTIYF. The chain is built from TRBV11-1 and TRBJ1-3; D gene ambiguous. Germline CDR1 reads SGHAT; CDR2 reads FQDESV (reference sequence). The CDR3 length is 16 residues. V shed 1 base and J shed 0 bases, with 10 bases lying between them.